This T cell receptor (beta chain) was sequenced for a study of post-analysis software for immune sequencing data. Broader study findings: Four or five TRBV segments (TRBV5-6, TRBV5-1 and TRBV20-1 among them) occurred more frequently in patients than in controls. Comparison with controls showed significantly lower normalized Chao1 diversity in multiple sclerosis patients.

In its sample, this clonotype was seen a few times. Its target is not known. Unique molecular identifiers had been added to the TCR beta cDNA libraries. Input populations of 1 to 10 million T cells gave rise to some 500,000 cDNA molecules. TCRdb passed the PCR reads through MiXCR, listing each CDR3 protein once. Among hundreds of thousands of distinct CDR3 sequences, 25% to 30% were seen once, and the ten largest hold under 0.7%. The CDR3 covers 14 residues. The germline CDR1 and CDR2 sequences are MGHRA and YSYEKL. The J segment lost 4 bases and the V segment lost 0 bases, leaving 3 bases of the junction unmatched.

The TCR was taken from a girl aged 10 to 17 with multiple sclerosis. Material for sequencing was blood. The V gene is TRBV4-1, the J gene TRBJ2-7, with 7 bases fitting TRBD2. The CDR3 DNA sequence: TGCGCCAGCAGCCAAGAGCCGGGGGGTTACGAGCAGTACTTC. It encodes CASSQEPGGYEQYF.